The T cell receptor (beta chain) under discussion was sequenced for a study of Graves' ophthalmopathy and Graves' hyperthyroidism. Orbital computed tomography and thyroid ultrasound, along with TRAb, serum thyroxine and clinical symptoms, underpinned diagnosis. Amplification of TCR beta CDR3 regions used RNA transcripts. HTBI primers primed a first-round RT-PCR, and a second-round multiplex PCR followed. TCRdb called the multiplex PCR reads again in MiXCR, with one record for every CDR3 protein. Among some 520,000 distinct CDR3 sequences listed, around 14% were seen once. At least ten counts were recorded for this clonotype. The CDR3 consists of 15 residues. Germline V CDR1 and CDR2: SGDLS, YYNGEE. Trimming removed 0 bases from V and 3 bases from J, with 9 bases in between.

The sequenced material came from blood. The clonotype comes from a woman under 40 with Graves' ophthalmopathy. The chain links TRBV9 to TRBJ2-2, with a possible D match to TRBD2 (5 bases). CDR3 coding DNA: TGTGCCAGCAGCGTAGTTAGCGACGACACCGGGGAGCTGTTTTTT. Amino acid sequence: CASSVVSDDTGELFF.